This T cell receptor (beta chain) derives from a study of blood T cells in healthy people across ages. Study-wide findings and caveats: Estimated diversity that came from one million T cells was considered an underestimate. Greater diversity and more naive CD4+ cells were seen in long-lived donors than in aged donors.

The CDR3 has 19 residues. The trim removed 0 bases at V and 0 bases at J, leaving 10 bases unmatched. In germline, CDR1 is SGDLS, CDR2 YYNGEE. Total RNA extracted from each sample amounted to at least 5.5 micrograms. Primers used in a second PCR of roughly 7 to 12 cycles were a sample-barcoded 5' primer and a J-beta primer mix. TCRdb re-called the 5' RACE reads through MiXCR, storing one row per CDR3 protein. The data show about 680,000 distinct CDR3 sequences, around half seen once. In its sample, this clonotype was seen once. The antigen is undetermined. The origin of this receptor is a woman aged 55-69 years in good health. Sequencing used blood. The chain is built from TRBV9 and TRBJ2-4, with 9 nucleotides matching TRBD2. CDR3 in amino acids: CASSVEGLAGNLAKNIQYF. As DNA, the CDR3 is TGTGCCAGCAGCGTAGAAGGGCTAGCGGGGAATCTAGCCAAAAACATTCAGTACTTC.